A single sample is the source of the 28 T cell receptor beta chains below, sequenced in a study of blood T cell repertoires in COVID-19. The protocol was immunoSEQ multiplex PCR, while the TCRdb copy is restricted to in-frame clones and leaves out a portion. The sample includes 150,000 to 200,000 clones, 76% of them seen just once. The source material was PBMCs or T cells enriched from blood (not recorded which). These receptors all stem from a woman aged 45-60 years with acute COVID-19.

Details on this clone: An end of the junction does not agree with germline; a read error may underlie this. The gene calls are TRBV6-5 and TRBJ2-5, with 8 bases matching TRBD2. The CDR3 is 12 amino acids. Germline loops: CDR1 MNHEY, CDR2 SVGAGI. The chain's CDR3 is CATQTPGTRMDF. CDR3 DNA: TGTGCCACCCAGACCCCCGGGACTAGGATGGACTTC.

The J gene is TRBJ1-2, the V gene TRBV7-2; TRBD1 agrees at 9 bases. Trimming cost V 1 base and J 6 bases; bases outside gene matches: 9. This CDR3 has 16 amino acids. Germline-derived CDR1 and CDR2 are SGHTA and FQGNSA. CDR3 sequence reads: CASSLGVSDRGHGYTF. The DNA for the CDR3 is TGTGCCAGCAGCTTAGGGGTTTCGGACAGGGGACATGGCTACACCTTC.

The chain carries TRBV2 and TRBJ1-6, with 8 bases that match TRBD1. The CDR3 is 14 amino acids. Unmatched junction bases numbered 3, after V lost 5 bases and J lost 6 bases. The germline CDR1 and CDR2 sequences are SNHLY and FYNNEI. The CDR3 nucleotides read TGTGCCAGCAGTCGGGACAGGATTAATTCACCCCTCCACTTT. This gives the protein CASSRDRINSPLHF.

The CDR3 loop is CASSPGEGSTYGYTF. The CDR3 DNA reads TGTGCCAGCAGCCCCGGGGAGGGCTCGACCTATGGCTACACCTTC. This sequence joins TRBV7-9 and TRBJ1-2; D gene ambiguous. The CDR3 sequence is 15 residues long. Trimming took 5 bases from V and 4 from J, leaving 17 bases between them. Germline CDR1 and CDR2: SEHNR and FQNEAQ (reference sequence). Supplemented by reference TRBV7-9 and TRBJ1-2, the full variable domain reads DTGVSQNPRHKITKRGQNVTFRCDPISEHNRLYWYRQTLGQGPEFLTYFQNEAQLEKSRLLSDRFSAERPKGSFSTLEIQRTEQGDSAMYLCASSPGEGSTYGYTFGSGTRLTVV.

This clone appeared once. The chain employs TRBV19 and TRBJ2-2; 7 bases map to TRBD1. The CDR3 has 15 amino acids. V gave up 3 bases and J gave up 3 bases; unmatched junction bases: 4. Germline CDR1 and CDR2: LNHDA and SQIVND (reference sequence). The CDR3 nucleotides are TGTGCCAGTAGTATGGGGGACAGAGACACCGGGGAGCTGTTTTTT. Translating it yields CASSMGDRDTGELFF.

CDR3 region: CASSLGGRAVNTEAFF. In nucleotides, the CDR3 is TGTGCCAGCAGCTTGGGGGGCAGAGCTGTGAACACTGAAGCTTTCTTT. This chain connects TRBV5-5 to TRBJ1-1; a possible D gene is TRBD1 (5 bases). The germline V and J ends were trimmed by 0 bases and 0 bases, with 12 bases remaining between them. CDR1 is SGHKS, CDR2 YYEKEE, per germline (reference sequence). CDR3 length: 16 residues.

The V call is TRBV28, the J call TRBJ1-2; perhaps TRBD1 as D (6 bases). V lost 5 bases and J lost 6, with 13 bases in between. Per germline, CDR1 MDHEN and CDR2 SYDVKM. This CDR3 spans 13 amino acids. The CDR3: CASSQQGPNGYTF. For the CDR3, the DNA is TGTGCCAGCAGTCAACAGGGTCCTAATGGCTACACCTTC.

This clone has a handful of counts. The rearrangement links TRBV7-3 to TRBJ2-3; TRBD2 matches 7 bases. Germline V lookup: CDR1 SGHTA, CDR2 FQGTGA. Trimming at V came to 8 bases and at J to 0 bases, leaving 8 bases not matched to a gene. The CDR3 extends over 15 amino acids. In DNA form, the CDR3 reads TGTGCCAGCGGAGCGGGGTCGTCTAGCACAGATACGCAGTATTTT. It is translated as CASGAGSSSTDTQYF.

The CDR3 nucleotides read TGTGCCAGCAGCTTAGGGGGACAGGGAAGTTCACCCCTCCACTTT. Translated, it gives CASSLGGQGSSPLHF. The chain joins TRBV11-2 to TRBJ1-6, with 9 bases identical to TRBD1. Trimming took 1 base from V and 9 from J; bases not matched to a gene: 4. The CDR3 is made up of 15 amino acids. The V gene's germline CDR1 is SGHAT and CDR2 FQNNGV.

CDR3: CASSPRQGAGNSPLHF. The CDR3 DNA follows: TGTGCCAGCAGCCCCCGGCAGGGGGCCGGTAATTCACCCCTCCACTTT. This chain joins TRBV7-6 and TRBJ1-6; TRBD1 matches 8 bases. CDR1 and CDR2 from the germline V gene are SGHVS and FNYEAQ. The CDR3 loop spans 16 amino acids. The trim removed 5 bases at V and 6 bases at J, leaving 9 bases unmatched.

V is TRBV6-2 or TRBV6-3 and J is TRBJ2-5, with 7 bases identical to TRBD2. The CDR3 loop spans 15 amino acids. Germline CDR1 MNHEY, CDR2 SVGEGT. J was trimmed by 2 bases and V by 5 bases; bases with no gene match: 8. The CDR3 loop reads CASSPMTSRQETQYF. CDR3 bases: TGTGCCAGCAGTCCCATGACTAGCCGACAAGAGACCCAGTACTTC.

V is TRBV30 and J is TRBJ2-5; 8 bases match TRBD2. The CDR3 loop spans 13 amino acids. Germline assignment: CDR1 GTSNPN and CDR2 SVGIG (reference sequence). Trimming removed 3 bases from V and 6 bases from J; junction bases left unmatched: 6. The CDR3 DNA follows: TGTGCCTGGAGGGAGGCGGGGGGAAAGACCCAGTACTTC. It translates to CAWREAGGKTQYF. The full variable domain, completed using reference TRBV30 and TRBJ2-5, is SQTIHQWPATLVQPVGSPLSLECTVEGTSNPNLYWYRQAAGRGLQLLFYSVGIGQISSEVPQNLSASRPQDRQFILSSKKLLLSDSGFYLCAWREAGGKTQYFGPGTRLLVL.

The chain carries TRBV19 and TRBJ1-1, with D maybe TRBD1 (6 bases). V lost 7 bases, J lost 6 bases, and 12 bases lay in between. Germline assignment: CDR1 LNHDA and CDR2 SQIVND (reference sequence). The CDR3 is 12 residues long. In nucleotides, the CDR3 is TGTGCCAGTACCACAGGGTTCGCTGAAGCTTTCTTT. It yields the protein CASTTGFAEAFF. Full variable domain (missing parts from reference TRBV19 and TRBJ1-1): DGGITQSPKYLFRKEGQNVTLSCEQNLNHDAMYWYRQDPGQGLRLIYYSQIVNDFQKGDIAEGYSVSREKKESFPLTVTSAQKNPTAFYLCASTTGFAEAFFGQGTRLTVV.

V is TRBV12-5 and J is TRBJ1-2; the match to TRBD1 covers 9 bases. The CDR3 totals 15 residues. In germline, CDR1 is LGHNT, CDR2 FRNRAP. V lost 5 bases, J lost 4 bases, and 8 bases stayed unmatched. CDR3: CASGGSGTGFYGYTF. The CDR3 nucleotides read TGTGCTAGTGGTGGTAGCGGGACAGGGTTCTATGGCTACACCTTC.

The CDR3: CASSLQSTNEKLFF. CDR3 nucleotides: TGTGCCAGCAGCTTGCAGTCAACTAATGAAAAACTGTTTTTT. The rearrangement joins TRBV5-8 to TRBJ1-4, with no clear D. V lost 1 base and J lost 0, with 4 bases in between. This CDR3 has 14 amino acids. Germline assignment: CDR1 SGHTS and CDR2 YDEGEE.

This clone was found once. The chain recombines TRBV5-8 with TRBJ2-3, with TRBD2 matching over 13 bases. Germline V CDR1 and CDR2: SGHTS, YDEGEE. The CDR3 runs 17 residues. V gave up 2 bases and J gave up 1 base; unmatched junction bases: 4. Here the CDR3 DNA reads TGTGCCAGCAGCTTCAAGGGACTAGCGGGGCGCACAGATACGCAGTATTTT. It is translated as CASSFKGLAGRTDTQYF.

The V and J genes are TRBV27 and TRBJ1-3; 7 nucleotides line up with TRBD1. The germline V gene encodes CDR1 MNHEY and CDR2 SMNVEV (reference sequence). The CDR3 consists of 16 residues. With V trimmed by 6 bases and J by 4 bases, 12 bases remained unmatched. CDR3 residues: CASSPFPRTGGNTIYF. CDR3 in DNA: TGTGCCAGCAGCCCCTTCCCCCGGACAGGCGGAAACACCATATATTTT.

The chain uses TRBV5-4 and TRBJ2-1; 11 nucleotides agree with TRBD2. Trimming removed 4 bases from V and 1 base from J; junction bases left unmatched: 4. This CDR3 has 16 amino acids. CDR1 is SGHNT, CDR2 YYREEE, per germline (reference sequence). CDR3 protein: CASSQTSGASYNEQFF. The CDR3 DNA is TGTGCCAGCAGCCAGACTAGCGGGGCTTCCTACAATGAGCAGTTCTTC.

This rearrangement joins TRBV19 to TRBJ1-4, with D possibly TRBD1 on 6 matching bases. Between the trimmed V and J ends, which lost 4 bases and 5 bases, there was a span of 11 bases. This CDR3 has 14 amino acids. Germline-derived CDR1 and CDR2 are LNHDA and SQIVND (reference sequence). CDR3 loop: CASSTRGRNEKLFF. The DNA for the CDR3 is TGTGCCAGTAGTACCAGGGGAAGAAATGAAAAACTGTTTTTT.

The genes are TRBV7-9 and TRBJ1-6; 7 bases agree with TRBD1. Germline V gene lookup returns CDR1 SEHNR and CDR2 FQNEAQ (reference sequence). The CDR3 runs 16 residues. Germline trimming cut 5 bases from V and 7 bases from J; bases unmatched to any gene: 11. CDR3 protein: CASSARGQRTNSPLHF. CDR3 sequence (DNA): TGTGCCAGCAGCGCAAGGGGACAGCGAACAAATTCACCCCTCCACTTT.

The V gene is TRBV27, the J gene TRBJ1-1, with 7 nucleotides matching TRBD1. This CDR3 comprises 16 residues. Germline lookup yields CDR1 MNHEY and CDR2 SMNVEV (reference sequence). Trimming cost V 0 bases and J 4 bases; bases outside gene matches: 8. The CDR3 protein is CASSLSTGAGVTEAFF. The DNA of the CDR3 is TGTGCCAGCAGTTTATCCACAGGGGCCGGGGTCACTGAAGCTTTCTTT.

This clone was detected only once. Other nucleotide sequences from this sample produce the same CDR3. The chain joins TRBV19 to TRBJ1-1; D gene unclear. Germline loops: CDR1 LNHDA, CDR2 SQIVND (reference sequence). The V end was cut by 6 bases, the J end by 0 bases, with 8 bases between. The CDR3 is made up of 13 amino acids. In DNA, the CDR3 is TGTGCCAGTAGCCCACAGATGAACACTGAAGCTTTCTTT. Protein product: CASSPQMNTEAFF.

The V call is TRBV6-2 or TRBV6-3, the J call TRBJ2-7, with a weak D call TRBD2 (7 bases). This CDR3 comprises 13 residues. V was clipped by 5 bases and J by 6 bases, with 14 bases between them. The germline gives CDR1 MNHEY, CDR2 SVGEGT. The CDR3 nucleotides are TGTGCCAGCAGTCTCCTGGGGGGGCCCGAGCAGTACGTC. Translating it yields CASSLLGGPEQYV.

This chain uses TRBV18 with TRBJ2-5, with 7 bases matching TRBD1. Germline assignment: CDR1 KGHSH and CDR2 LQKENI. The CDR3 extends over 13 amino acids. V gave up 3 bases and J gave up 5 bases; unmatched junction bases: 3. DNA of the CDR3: TGTGCCAGCTCACCGACAGGGTTGGAGACCCAGTACTTC. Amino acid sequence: CASSPTGLETQYF.

The CDR3 spells CAWSVADRGEQYV. The CDR3, as DNA: TGTGCCTGGAGTGTAGCTGACAGAGGCGAGCAGTACGTC. The chain employs TRBV30 and TRBJ2-7; D might be TRBD1 (5 bases). Germline CDR1 GTSNPN, CDR2 SVGIG (reference sequence). The CDR3 extends over 13 amino acids. V lost 0 bases to trimming and J lost 6 bases, with 12 bases between them.

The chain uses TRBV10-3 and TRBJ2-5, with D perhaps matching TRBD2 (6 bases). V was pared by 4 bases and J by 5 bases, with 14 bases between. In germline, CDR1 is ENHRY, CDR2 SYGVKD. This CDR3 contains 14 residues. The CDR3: CAISVRGSGETQYF. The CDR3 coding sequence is TGTGCCATCAGTGTACGGGGGTCTGGTGAGACCCAGTACTTC.

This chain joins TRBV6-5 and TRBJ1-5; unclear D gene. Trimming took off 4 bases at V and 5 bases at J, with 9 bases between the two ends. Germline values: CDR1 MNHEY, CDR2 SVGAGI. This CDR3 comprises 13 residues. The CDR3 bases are TGTGCCAGCAGTTCCGACGGGGATCAGCCCCAGCATTTT. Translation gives CASSSDGDQPQHF.

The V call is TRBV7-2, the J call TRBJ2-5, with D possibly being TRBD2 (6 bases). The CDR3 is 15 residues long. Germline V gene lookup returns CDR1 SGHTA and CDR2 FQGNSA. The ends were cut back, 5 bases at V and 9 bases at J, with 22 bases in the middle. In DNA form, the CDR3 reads TGTGCCAGCAGCCTAGACAGCAATGTTGGGAGGCCCCAGTACTTC. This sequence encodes CASSLDSNVGRPQYF.